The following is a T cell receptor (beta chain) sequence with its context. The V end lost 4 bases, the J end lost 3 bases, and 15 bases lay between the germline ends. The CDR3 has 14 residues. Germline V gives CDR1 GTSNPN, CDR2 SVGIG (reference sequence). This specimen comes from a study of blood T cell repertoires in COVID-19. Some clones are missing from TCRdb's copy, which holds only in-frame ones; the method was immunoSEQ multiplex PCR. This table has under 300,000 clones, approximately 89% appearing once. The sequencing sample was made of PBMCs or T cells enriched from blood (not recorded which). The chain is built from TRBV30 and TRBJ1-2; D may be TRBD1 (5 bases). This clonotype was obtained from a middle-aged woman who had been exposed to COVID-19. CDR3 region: CAWKNRGWHYGYTF. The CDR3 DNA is TGTGCCTGGAAGAACCGGGGGTGGCACTATGGCTACACCTTC.